Listed below are T cell receptor beta chains from one sample, sequenced in a study of PD-L1 blockade in urothelial cancer. TCRdb keeps only in-frame clones here, not all; method: immunoSEQ multiplex PCR. Counted here are over 75,000 clones, around 90% occurring once; the ten biggest clones make up roughly 0.88%. Sequencing was performed on PBMCs, taken around atezolizumab (anti-PD-L1) treatment. The receptors originated from a woman aged 80 or over with urothelial cancer. Both conserved end residues are part of each CDR3. Each record gives: clone size, J gene, D gene, V gene, CDR3 DNA, CDR3 protein. D genes are given only for firm matches. Where a row states a size, it is once, few, many or the class of an expanded clone; other rows omit it.

.,TRBJ2-7,TRBD2,TRBV2,TGTGCCAGCAAAATCGGACTAGCGGGGACCTACGAGCAGTACTTC,CASKIGLAGTYEQYF
.,TRBJ2-1,TRBD2,TRBV29-1,TGCAGCGTTGAACTTTTCGTGCTAGCGGGATCTTCCTACAATGAGCAGTTCTTC,CSVELFVLAGSSYNEQFF
.,TRBJ1-5,.,TRBV18,TGTGCCAGCTCACCTGCGGACTCGGGCAATCAGCCCCAGCATTTT,CASSPADSGNQPQHF
.,TRBJ2-1,.,TRBV28,TGTGCCAGTCGGGGGCGGGAGCGGAATGAGCAGTTCTTC,CASRGRERNEQFF
.,TRBJ2-2,.,TRBV28,TGTGCCAGCAGTTTAGCAGGGTTTAACACCGGGGAGCTGTTTTTT,CASSLAGFNTGELFF
.,TRBJ1-4,TRBD1,TRBV9,TGTGCCAGCAGCGTAGGGACAGGGGTAGCTAATGAAAAACTGTTTTTT,CASSVGTGVANEKLFF
.,TRBJ2-1,TRBD1,TRBV2,TGTGCCAACACAAAACAGGGGCTTAGCTCCTACAATGAGCAGTTCTTC,CANTKQGLSSYNEQFF
.,TRBJ1-4,.,TRBV27,TGTGCCAGCAGAACGACAGGTACAAATGAAAAACTGTTTTTT,CASRTTGTNEKLFF
.,TRBJ1-2,TRBD1,TRBV9,TGTGCCAGCAGCCCACAGACAGGGTCTTTCTATGGCTACACCTTC,CASSPQTGSFYGYTF
.,TRBJ1-1,.,TRBV6-1,TGTGCCAGCAACCGGGGGGCTTTTAACACTGAAGCTTTCTTT,CASNRGAFNTEAFF
once,TRBJ2-7,.,TRBV6-6,TGTGCCAGCAGTTACTCAGGGACTCGGTACGAGCAGTACTTC,CASSYSGTRYEQYF
.,TRBJ2-5,TRBD2,TRBV6-5,TGTGCGGGGGGGAGAGAGACCCAGTACTTC,CAGGRETQYF
once,TRBJ2-1,.,TRBV7-9,TGTGCCAGCAGCCCCCAACGCGGGGCGACAAGTGAGCAGTTCTTC,CASSPQRGATSEQFF
.,TRBJ1-1,TRBD1,TRBV7-2,TGTGCCAGCAGCTTGGGGGACAGGGGGCAGGGAGCTTTCTTT,CASSLGDRGQGAFF
many,TRBJ2-5,.,TRBV19,TGTGCCAGTAGTAACCGGTGGTCCCAGTACTTC,CASSNRWSQYF
.,TRBJ2-7,TRBD2,TRBV28,TGTGCCAGCAGTTTAGCACGACTAGCGGGAGGGAGTGAGCAGTACTTC,CASSLARLAGGSEQYF
.,TRBJ1-4,.,TRBV15,TGTGCCACCAGCAGAGACTACGACAGAACAACTAATGAAAAACTGTTTTTT,CATSRDYDRTTNEKLFF
.,TRBJ2-7,.,TRBV7-9,TGTGCCAGCAACAACCTAGGCGGGACCTACGAGCAGTACTTC,CASNNLGGTYEQYF
.,TRBJ2-1,TRBD2,TRBV2,TGTGCCAGCAGGGTACGGACTAGCAATAATGAGCAGTTCTTC,CASRVRTSNNEQFF
.,TRBJ1-5,.,TRBV9,TGTGCCAGCAGCGTAGACAGGGAAGGACAGCCCCAGCATTTT,CASSVDREGQPQHF
.,TRBJ2-7,.,TRBV5-1,TGCGCCAGCAGCCAAGCATACGAGCAGTACTTC,CASSQAYEQYF
.,TRBJ2-3,TRBD2,TRBV7-9,TGTGCCAGCAGCCGTGGACTAGCGGTTAGGGGGAGGGGGACAGATACGCAGTATTTT,CASSRGLAVRGRGTDTQYF
.,TRBJ2-1,TRBD2,TRBV7-9,TGTGCCAGCAGCTATAGCGGGTCCAATGAGCAGTTCTTC,CASSYSGSNEQFF
once,TRBJ2-1,.,TRBV6-4,TGTGCCAGCAGTGACTCGCCGACTAGTATGAATGAGCAGTTCTTC,CASSDSPTSMNEQFF
.,TRBJ2-3,TRBD1,TRBV6-1,TGTGCCAGCAGTGGGGGGACAGGGGGCACAGATACGCAGTATTTT,CASSGGTGGTDTQYF
.,TRBJ1-2,.,TRBV28,TGTGCCAGCAGTTTTTCAGGGAACTATGGCTACACCTTC,CASSFSGNYGYTF
.,TRBJ2-5,TRBD2,TRBV7-2,TGTGCCAGCAGCTTAACTAGCGGGACCCAGTACTTC,CASSLTSGTQYF
.,TRBJ2-1,.,TRBV27,TGTGCCAGCAGTTTAGACCCTCCCGGGGGGCACCACAATGAGCAGTTCTTC,CASSLDPPGGHHNEQFF